Following are 19 T cell receptor beta chains from one sample sequenced in a study of blood T cell repertoires in COVID-19 (dated by TCRdb to 2020 to 2021). The library was generated by the immunoSEQ multiplex PCR assay. This immuneACCESS table, as held by TCRdb, lists in-frame sequences with V and J called but not all clones. Of the missing ones, under half trace to an unresolved V gene in checked studies; the others have no known cause. The sample profile shows about 480,000 clones; 89% of them were found once. The ten largest clones add up to approximately 0.9% of the sample. Material for sequencing was peripheral blood. The receptors stem from a man younger than 35 with COVID-19, enrolled during active disease.

This clone was recorded only once. The chain joins TRBV29-1 to TRBJ2-2; possible D gene TRBD1, 5 bases. V lost 7 bases and J lost 5, with 11 bases in between. The V gene's germline CDR1 is SQVTM and CDR2 ANQGSEA. CDR3 length: 12 residues. CDR3 nucleotides: TGCAGCGCACTGGACAAGACCGGGGAGCTGTTTTTT. Its translation: CSALDKTGELFF.

The CDR3, as DNA: TGTGCCACGCGGGACAGCACGAACACCGGGGAGCTGTTTTTT. Protein sequence: CATRDSTNTGELFF. The V call is TRBV2, the J call TRBJ2-2; the D gene is possibly TRBD1 (7 bases). V lost 10 bases, J lost 0 bases, and 12 bases lay in between. This CDR3 comprises 14 residues. Looked up from germline, CDR1 is SNHLY and CDR2 is FYNNEI.

The chain links TRBV4-1 to TRBJ1-1, with a possible D match to TRBD1 (5 bases). The CDR3 has 15 amino acids. The V end lost 1 base, the J end lost 6 bases, and 15 bases lay between the germline ends. Germline CDR1 reads MGHRA; CDR2 reads YSYEKL. The CDR3 region is CASSQVWIREAEAFF. The CDR3, as DNA: TGCGCCAGCAGCCAAGTGTGGATCAGGGAGGCTGAAGCTTTCTTT.

The chain uses TRBV29-1 and TRBJ1-1; no clear D gene. The CDR3 contains 16 residues. Germline lookup yields CDR1 SQVTM and CDR2 ANQGSEA. Trimming removed 4 bases at V and 1 base at J, with 19 bases between. DNA for the CDR3: TGCAGCGTTGGAGAGCGGGCAGTGGGGAAGAACACTGAAGCTTTCTTT. Amino acids: CSVGERAVGKNTEAFF.

The chain uses TRBV29-1 and TRBJ1-2; D remains unclear. The germline V gene encodes CDR1 SQVTM and CDR2 ANQGSEA. Trimming stripped 0 bases from V and 7 bases from J, with 9 bases between. The CDR3 is 12 amino acids. The CDR3 is CSVEDPGVGYTF. As DNA, the CDR3 is TGCAGCGTTGAAGATCCCGGGGTTGGCTACACCTTC.

The CDR3 region has the DNA TGCAGCGTCACAGGGGGCGCCTTTCTGAACACCGGGGAGCTGTTTTTT. Translated: CSVTGGAFLNTGELFF. The gene calls are TRBV29-1 and TRBJ2-2; 9 nucleotides match TRBD1. The V and J ends lost 6 bases and 1 base, in that order; junction bases with no gene match: 9. The CDR3 is 16 residues long. The germline V gene encodes CDR1 SQVTM and CDR2 ANQGSEA.

The chain carries TRBV19 and TRBJ2-1; D unresolved. Trimming shortened V by 2 bases and J by 8 bases, and 10 bases separated the two germline ends. Germline V CDR1 and CDR2: LNHDA, SQIVND (reference sequence). CDR3 length: 13 amino acids. The CDR3 coding sequence is TGTGCCAGTAGTATACTAGTTGAGGATGAGCAGTTCTTC. Translation gives CASSILVEDEQFF.

The chain carries TRBV19 and TRBJ2-1; the match to TRBD1 covers 7 bases. CDR3 length equals 15 residues. Trimming cost V 2 bases and J 2 bases; bases outside gene matches: 3. Per germline, CDR1 LNHDA and CDR2 SQIVND (reference sequence). In DNA form, the CDR3 reads TGTGCCAGTAGTATACCAGGGGGTGCCTACAATGAGCAGTTCTTC. It encodes CASSIPGGAYNEQFF.

This CDR3 is CASSQEPGTNTGELFF. For the CDR3, the DNA is TGTGCCAGCAGCCAAGAGCCGGGAACGAACACCGGGGAGCTGTTTTTT. V and J are TRBV4-2 and TRBJ2-2; tentatively, D is TRBD2 (5 bases). The V gene lost 0 bases and the J gene lost 0 bases, with 8 bases spanning the gap. Per germline, CDR1 LGHNA and CDR2 YNFKEQ. This CDR3 is 16 amino acids long.

This sequence joins TRBV7-6 and TRBJ2-2, with 8 bases matching TRBD2. After removal of 1 base from V and 5 bases from J, the junction contained 12 bases not matched to a gene. This CDR3 contains 18 residues. Germline V gene sequence: CDR1 SGHVS, CDR2 FNYEAQ. The CDR3 DNA sequence: TGTGCCAGCAGCTTAGTGGCGGCCCTAGCGGGTCCTACCGGGGAGCTGTTTTTT. Residues: CASSLVAALAGPTGELFF. Looking up the rest from reference TRBV7-6 and TRBJ2-2 gives the full variable domain: GAGVSQSPRYKVTKRGQDVALRCDPISGHVSLYWYRQALGQGPEFLTYFNYEAQQDKSGLPNDRFSAERPEGSISTLTIQRTEQRDSAMYRCASSLVAALAGPTGELFFGEGSRLTVL.

The chain is built from TRBV7-2 and TRBJ2-5; 10 bases match TRBD1. The length of the CDR3 is 14 residues. Per the germline V gene, CDR1 is SGHTA and CDR2 is FQGNSA. Trimming took 5 bases from V and 2 from J; bases not matched to a gene: 2. CDR3 bases: TGTGCCAGCAGCCGGGACAGGGGTCAAGAGACCCAGTACTTC. The encoded protein is CASSRDRGQETQYF.

This chain connects TRBV27 to TRBJ2-3, with 7 nucleotides matching TRBD1. This CDR3 contains 14 residues. CDR1 is MNHEY and CDR2 is SMNVEV in the germline V gene (reference sequence). V was pared by 6 bases and J by 1 base, with 4 bases of the junction left unmatched. CDR3 sequence reads: CASRDTGGTDTQYF. The CDR3 DNA sequence: TGTGCCAGCAGGGATACAGGGGGCACAGATACGCAGTATTTT.

This chain uses TRBV2 with TRBJ2-1; TRBD2 agrees at 11 bases. Germline V gives CDR1 SNHLY, CDR2 FYNNEI. The ends lost 5 bases at V and 5 bases at J; junction bases unmatched: 5. This CDR3 is 15 amino acids long. In DNA, the CDR3 is TGTGCCAGCAGTTCACTAGCGGGAGTTAACAATGAGCAGTTCTTC. This codes for CASSSLAGVNNEQFF.

This clone was recorded only once. This chain links TRBV3-1 (or the pseudogene TRBV3-2) with TRBJ1-1, with D tentatively TRBD1 (5 bases). CDR3 length equals 13 residues. Trimming took 6 bases from V and 4 from J, leaving 12 bases between them. Germline V CDR1 and CDR2: LGHDT, YNNKEL (reference sequence). Written as DNA, the CDR3 is TGTGCCAGCAGTCCAGGGTTCGGCACTGAAGCTTTCTTT. This translates into CASSPGFGTEAFF.

The J gene is TRBJ2-6, the V gene TRBV4-1; D might be TRBD1 (5 bases). V lost 1 base to trimming and J lost 0 bases, with 13 bases between them. The V gene's germline CDR1 is MGHRA and CDR2 YSYEKL. The CDR3 runs 18 residues. The CDR3 loop reads CASSQAGFTASGANVLTF. CDR3 bases: TGCGCCAGCAGCCAAGCAGGGTTCACGGCCTCTGGGGCCAACGTCCTGACTTTC.

This chain joins TRBV18 and TRBJ2-3, with 10 bases that match TRBD2. The trim removed 1 base at V and 4 bases at J, leaving 8 bases unmatched. This CDR3 region has 17 residues. CDR1 and CDR2 (germline): KGHSH, LQKENI. The CDR3 reads CASSPLARTSGPDTQYF. The CDR3 coding sequence is TGTGCCAGCTCACCACTCGCACGGACTAGCGGTCCAGATACGCAGTATTTT.

The gene calls are TRBV4-1 and TRBJ2-1, with a tentative D call TRBD2 (6 bases). The CDR3 covers 16 residues. The germline gives CDR1 MGHRA, CDR2 YSYEKL. The ends were cut back, 4 bases at V and 4 bases at J, with 17 bases in the middle. The CDR3 region is CASSPIGGKMYNEQFF. The CDR3 DNA reads TGCGCCAGCAGCCCCATTGGAGGGAAGATGTACAATGAGCAGTTCTTC.

The chain has TRBV7-9 and TRBJ2-7; weak D call: TRBD2 (5 bases). Germline V gives CDR1 SEHNR, CDR2 FQNEAQ (reference sequence). Trimming removed 1 base at V and 4 bases at J, with 11 bases between. This CDR3 region has 14 residues. The CDR3 region has the DNA TGTGCCAGCAGCTTAGGGGAGAGGATTTACGAGCAGTACTTC. Translating gives CASSLGERIYEQYF. Filled out from reference TRBV7-9 and TRBJ2-7, the complete variable domain reads DTGVSQNPRHKITKRGQNVTFRCDPISEHNRLYWYRQTLGQGPEFLTYFQNEAQLEKSRLLSDRFSAERPKGSFSTLEIQRTEQGDSAMYLCASSLGERIYEQYFGPGTRLTVT.

The CDR3 region has the DNA TGTGCCAGTACTAGGATGGGACAGGGGTCCGGGGAGCTGTTTTTT. Protein sequence: CASTRMGQGSGELFF. The genes are TRBV19 and TRBJ2-2, with TRBD1 identical over 10 bases. Trimming took 7 bases from V and 6 from J; bases not matched to a gene: 8. CDR1 is LNHDA and CDR2 is SQIVND in the germline V gene (reference sequence). The CDR3 is 15 amino acids.